One and the same sample provided the 28 T cell receptor beta chains below, sequenced in a study of T cell responses to AZD1222 COVID-19 vaccine. Produced via immunoSEQ multiplex PCR; TCRdb's table is partial and in-frame only. The sample carries under 150,000 clones, over 75% recorded once. Material: peripheral blood, obtained on day 0 of AZD1222 vaccination. These receptor sequences come from an adult in good health.

J is TRBJ2-3 and V is TRBV27; D perhaps matches TRBD2 (6 bases). V gave up 4 bases and J gave up 6 bases, with 11 bases separating them. This CDR3 is 13 amino acids long. Germline CDR1 and CDR2: MNHEY and SMNVEV (reference sequence). DNA of the CDR3: TGTGCCAGCAGTTCGGGGGAGTGGGATACGCAGTATTTT. Protein product: CASSSGEWDTQYF.

The rearrangement joins TRBV19 to TRBJ2-7; D gene unclear. CDR3 length equals 13 residues. Trimming left V 3 bases short and J 5 bases short, with 11 bases between. CDR1 and CDR2 from the germline V gene are LNHDA and SQIVND (reference sequence). The CDR3 DNA reads TGTGCCAGTAGTATTGGCAGGCTCAACGAGCAGTACTTC. Translating it yields CASSIGRLNEQYF.

The gene calls are TRBV5-4 and TRBJ1-1, with D perhaps TRBD1 (6 bases). Germline assignment: CDR1 SGHNT and CDR2 YYREEE (reference sequence). Trimming removed 6 bases at V and 4 bases at J, with 16 bases between. CDR3 length equals 14 residues. The CDR3 nucleotides are TGTGCCAGCAAGGGACACCCGTCTGGCACTGAAGCTTTCTTT. Translation gives CASKGHPSGTEAFF.

The chain uses TRBV5-4 and TRBJ1-2; D is perhaps TRBD1 (5 bases). V lost 4 bases, J lost 1 base, and 14 bases lay in between. Germline V gene lookup returns CDR1 SGHNT and CDR2 YYREEE (reference sequence). The CDR3 loop spans 15 amino acids. Here the CDR3 DNA reads TGTGCCAGCAGCCGGGTAGACAGCTTTAACTATGGCTACACCTTC. Its protein product is CASSRVDSFNYGYTF.

The chain couples TRBV29-1 to TRBJ1-5, with 11 bases lining up with TRBD1. The CDR3 sequence is 12 residues long. CDR1 is SQVTM, CDR2 ANQGSEA, per germline. The V gene end was trimmed by 7 bases and the J gene end by 6 bases; junction bases not matched to a gene: 2. The CDR3: CSAGTGGQPQHF. In DNA, the CDR3 is TGCAGCGCAGGGACAGGGGGTCAGCCCCAGCATTTT.

This chain uses TRBV18 with TRBJ2-1; 12 nucleotides line up with TRBD2. The germline V gene has CDR1 KGHSH and CDR2 LQKENI. This CDR3 has 15 residues. V was pared by 5 bases and J by 2 bases, with 1 base of the junction left unmatched. The DNA of the CDR3 is TGTGCCAGCTCAGGACTAGCGGGGACCTACAATGAGCAGTTCTTC. Encoded protein: CASSGLAGTYNEQFF.

The V and J genes are TRBV6-6 and TRBJ1-1; no definite D call. Germline V gives CDR1 MNHNY, CDR2 SVGAGI (reference sequence). With 6 bases removed from V and 3 bases from J, the gap between germline ends came to 14 bases. The CDR3 has 14 residues. The CDR3 loop is CASRSGRLHTEAFF. The CDR3 DNA reads TGTGCCAGCAGGTCCGGGAGACTACACACTGAAGCTTTCTTT.

The chain couples TRBV7-9 to TRBJ2-1; 11 bases fit TRBD2. Germline CDR1 SEHNR, CDR2 FQNEAQ (reference sequence). This CDR3 is built from 16 residues. The J segment lost 10 bases and the V segment lost 7 bases, leaving 15 bases of the junction unmatched. CDR3 nucleotides: TGTGCCAGCACCTCCGGACTAGCGGGCAGTCCCTCCGAGCAGTTCTTC. This gives the protein CASTSGLAGSPSEQFF.

The chain links TRBV6-5 to TRBJ1-6, with TRBD1 identical over 7 bases. This CDR3 region has 15 residues. The germline V gene has CDR1 MNHEY and CDR2 SVGAGI. The V and J ends lost 0 bases and 9 bases, in that order; junction bases with no gene match: 5. The CDR3 nucleotides are TGTGCCAGCAGTTACTCGTCAGGGGGAGCTTCACCCCTCCACTTT. This sequence encodes CASSYSSGGASPLHF.

The chain combines TRBV30 with TRBJ1-1; tentatively, D is TRBD1 (5 bases). Germline V gene data show CDR1 as GTSNPN and CDR2 as SVGIG (reference sequence). The CDR3 is made up of 13 amino acids. V shed 3 bases and J shed 5 bases, with 13 bases lying between them. The CDR3 loop is CAWSGRGETEAFF. In nucleotides, the CDR3 is TGTGCCTGGAGCGGGAGAGGGGAGACTGAAGCTTTCTTT.

This clone appeared a few times. The gene calls are TRBV9 and TRBJ2-1; D is unresolved. Germline CDR1 is SGDLS and CDR2 is YYNGEE. This CDR3 spans 15 amino acids. V was clipped by 5 bases and J by 0 bases, with 12 bases between them. CDR3 coding DNA: TGTGCCAGCAGTTCCGGGTTAAGCTCCTACAATGAGCAGTTCTTC. This gives the protein CASSSGLSSYNEQFF.

The chain recombines TRBV5-1 with TRBJ1-1, with 10 nucleotides matching TRBD1. V lost 6 bases, J lost 6 bases, and 8 bases stayed unmatched. The CDR3 length is 14 residues. The germline V gene has CDR1 SGHRS and CDR2 YFSETQ. CDR3 sequence: CASTPTGGDAEAFF. The CDR3, as DNA: TGCGCCAGCACCCCGACAGGGGGCGACGCTGAAGCTTTCTTT.

The chain is built from TRBV5-5 and TRBJ2-7; 7 nucleotides line up with TRBD2. Per germline, CDR1 SGHKS and CDR2 YYEKEE (reference sequence). CDR3 length equals 15 residues. Unmatched junction bases numbered 6, after V lost 1 base and J lost 2 bases. The CDR3 coding sequence is TGTGCCAGCAGCTTGTGGGCGGGAGTAACCTACGAGCAGTACTTC. This gives the protein CASSLWAGVTYEQYF. Filled out from reference TRBV5-5 and TRBJ2-7, the complete variable domain reads DAGVTQSPTHLIKTRGQQVTLRCSPISGHKSVSWYQQVLGQGPQFIFQYYEKEERGRGNFPDRFSARQFPNYSSELNVNALLLGDSALYLCASSLWAGVTYEQYFGPGTRLTVT.

The chain employs TRBV6-5 and TRBJ2-1, with D unresolved. The CDR3 consists of 12 residues. Germline V gives CDR1 MNHEY, CDR2 SVGAGI. CDR3 amino acids: CASTVSYNEQFF. The CDR3 DNA reads TGTGCTTCGACGGTTTCCTACAATGAGCAGTTCTTC.

V usage is TRBV5-1 and J usage is TRBJ2-3; TRBD1 matches 10 bases. The germline CDR1 and CDR2 sequences are SGHRS and YFSETQ. The CDR3 consists of 16 residues. Trimming took 1 base from V and 6 from J; bases not matched to a gene: 8. The CDR3 DNA sequence: TGCGCCAGCAGCTTGCCGGGACAGGGGTCTGGGGATACGCAGTATTTT. It encodes CASSLPGQGSGDTQYF.

This chain joins TRBV29-1 and TRBJ2-7; D call uncertain. Germline V gene lookup returns CDR1 SQVTM and CDR2 ANQGSEA. The CDR3 loop spans 11 amino acids. Trimming pared 4 bases from V and 5 bases from J, leaving 9 bases between. This CDR3 is CSVGGSHEQYF. CDR3 DNA sequence: TGCAGCGTTGGGGGTTCCCACGAGCAGTACTTC.

Details on this clone: Distinct nucleotide sequences in the sample also encode this CDR3. The chain has TRBV12-3 or TRBV12-4 and TRBJ2-7; no clear D. This CDR3 is 11 amino acids long. Trimming took off 3 bases at V and 4 bases at J, with 4 bases between the two ends. This chain's CDR3 is CASSLGYEQYF. In DNA, the CDR3 is TGTGCCAGCAGTTTGGGGTACGAGCAGTACTTC.

Regarding this clone: The same CDR3 also results from other DNA sequences found in this sample. The CDR3 nucleotides read TGCAGCGTTGACAGGGGGGGCGAGACCCAGTACTTC. It encodes CSVDRGGETQYF. The gene calls are TRBV29-1 and TRBJ2-5; D is possibly TRBD1 or TRBD2 (7 bases each). There are 12 residues in the CDR3. V gave up 3 bases and J gave up 5 bases, with 10 bases separating them. Germline CDR1 and CDR2: SQVTM and ANQGSEA. Complete variable domain (other parts from reference TRBV29-1 and TRBJ2-5): SAVISQKPSRDICQRGTSLTIQCQVDSQVTMMFWYRQQPGQSLTLIATANQGSEATYESGFVIDKFPISRPNLTFSTLTVSNMSPEDSSIYLCSVDRGGETQYFGPGTRLLVL.

V usage is TRBV7-3 and J usage is TRBJ1-1; no clear D. Trimming took 4 bases from V and 0 from J, leaving 6 bases between them. CDR3 size: 13 residues. The germline V gene has CDR1 SGHTA and CDR2 FQGTGA. CDR3 in DNA: TGTGCCAGCAGCTCCCAATTGAACACTGAAGCTTTCTTT. This gives the protein CASSSQLNTEAFF.

The CDR3: CASKDGAEAFF. DNA for the CDR3: TGTGCCAGCAAGGACGGGGCTGAAGCTTTCTTT. The V call is TRBV28, the J call TRBJ1-1; D unclear. Germline CDR1 reads MDHEN; CDR2 reads SYDVKM. The V end lost 7 bases, the J end lost 6 bases, and 9 bases lay between the germline ends. CDR3 length equals 11 residues.

The chain combines TRBV6-5 with TRBJ2-5; D may be TRBD1 (6 bases). The CDR3 sequence is 13 residues long. Trimming cost V 7 bases and J 1 base, with 10 bases left between them. CDR1 MNHEY and CDR2 SVGAGI come from the germline V gene. The DNA of the CDR3 is TGTGCCAGCACCTACAGGGTCCAAGAGACCCAGTACTTC. Amino acid sequence: CASTYRVQETQYF.

The V call is TRBV27, the J call TRBJ2-2; weak D call: TRBD1 (6 bases). Germline assignment: CDR1 MNHEY and CDR2 SMNVEV (reference sequence). The CDR3 covers 17 residues. Trimming removed 3 bases from V and 2 bases from J, with 16 bases in between. The CDR3 sequence: CASSLNFGQPNTGELFF. DNA of the CDR3: TGTGCCAGCAGTTTGAATTTTGGACAGCCTAACACCGGGGAGCTGTTTTTT.

The chain joins TRBV7-2 to TRBJ2-5; D remains unclear. The CDR3 is 13 residues long. CDR1 and CDR2 (germline): SGHTA, FQGNSA. V lost 1 base to trimming and J lost 5 bases, with 8 bases between them. CDR3 DNA: TGTGCCAGCAGCTTAGTAGCTCATGAGACCCAGTACTTC. This encodes CASSLVAHETQYF. Full variable domain (rest looked up from reference TRBV7-2 and TRBJ2-5): GAGVSQSPSNKVTEKGKDVELRCDPISGHTALYWYRQSLGQGLEFLIYFQGNSAPDKSGLPSDRFSAERTGGSVSTLTIQRTQQEDSAVYLCASSLVAHETQYFGPGTRLLVL.

The genes are TRBV4-2 and TRBJ1-5, with 7 bases lining up with TRBD1. Germline V CDR1 and CDR2: LGHNA, YNFKEQ. The CDR3 has 15 amino acids. The J segment lost 2 bases and the V segment lost 2 bases, leaving 3 bases of the junction unmatched. The CDR3, as DNA: TGTGCCAGCAGCCAAACCGACAGGGGCAATCAGCCCCAGCATTTT. Its protein is CASSQTDRGNQPQHF.

This clone occurred once. Here the CDR3 DNA reads TGTGCCAGTAGTCAAGGACGGAACCCAACCAAGGACGAGCAGTACTTC. It translates to CASSQGRNPTKDEQYF. The gene calls are TRBV19 and TRBJ2-7; no clear D gene. Germline loops: CDR1 LNHDA, CDR2 SQIVND (reference sequence). V was trimmed by 5 bases and J by 5 bases, leaving 22 bases between them. There are 16 residues in the CDR3.

This clone appeared a few times. DNA for the CDR3: TGTGCCAGCAGCTTGGGACAGGGATTCTACGAGCAGTACTTC. This codes for CASSLGQGFYEQYF. V usage is TRBV11-3 and J usage is TRBJ2-7; 9 bases align to TRBD1. From germline, CDR1 is SGHNT and CDR2 YENEEA. The CDR3 has 14 amino acids. V dropped 3 bases and J dropped 3; count of bases not matched to a gene: 3.

The CDR3 reads CASSWDRGEQFF. The CDR3 region has the DNA TGTGCCAGCAGTTGGGACAGGGGTGAGCAGTTCTTC. J is TRBJ2-1 and V is TRBV5-6; 10 nucleotides agree with TRBD1. The CDR3 is made up of 12 amino acids. Looked up from germline, CDR1 is SGHDT and CDR2 is YYEEEE. Trimming took 5 bases from V and 9 from J; bases not matched to a gene: 2.

The chain employs TRBV5-1 and TRBJ2-1; the D is unclear. This CDR3 region has 13 residues. Germline CDR1 reads SGHRS; CDR2 reads YFSETQ. Trimming took 0 bases from V and 5 from J, leaving 6 bases between them. The CDR3 loop is CASSLGRNNEQFF. The CDR3 DNA is TGCGCCAGCAGCTTGGGACGAAACAATGAGCAGTTCTTC.